This T cell receptor beta chain came from a study of blood T cell repertoires in COVID-19. This CDR3 is built from 14 residues. Germline CDR1 is SGHDT and CDR2 is YYEEEE. The junction had 6 bases not matched to a gene; V was cut back by 3 bases and J by 5 bases. In the original workflow: It was from reference gene primer amplification that nucleated cell counts were estimated. The repertoire was sequenced with immunoSEQ multiplex PCR; TCRdb's copy has only in-frame clones and lacks some. From that table come the V and J calls and clone size; the DNA was used to work out D and trimming. This repertoire shows fewer than 110,000 clones, roughly 92% found once; its top ten account for more than 5%.

Sequenced: peripheral blood. The clonotype originates from a man in his forties or fifties with active COVID-19. The chain joins TRBV5-6 to TRBJ2-7; 9 bases line up with TRBD1. The CDR3 bases are TGTGCCAGCAGCTACGGACAGGGGAGGGACGAGCAGTACTTC. Amino acids: CASSYGQGRDEQYF.